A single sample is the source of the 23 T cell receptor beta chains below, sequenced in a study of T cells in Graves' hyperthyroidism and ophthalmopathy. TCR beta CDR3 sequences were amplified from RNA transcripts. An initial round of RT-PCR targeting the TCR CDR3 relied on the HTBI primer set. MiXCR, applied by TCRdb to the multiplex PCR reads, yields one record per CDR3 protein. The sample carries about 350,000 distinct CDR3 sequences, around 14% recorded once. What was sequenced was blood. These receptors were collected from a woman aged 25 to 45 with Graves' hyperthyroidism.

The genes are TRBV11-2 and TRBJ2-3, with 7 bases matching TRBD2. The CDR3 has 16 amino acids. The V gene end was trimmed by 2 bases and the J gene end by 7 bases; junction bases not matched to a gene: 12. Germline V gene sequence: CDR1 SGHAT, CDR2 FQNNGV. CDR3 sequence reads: CASSLRGGERYNTQYF. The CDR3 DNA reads TGTGCCAGCAGCTTAAGGGGAGGGGAGAGATACAATACGCAGTATTTT.

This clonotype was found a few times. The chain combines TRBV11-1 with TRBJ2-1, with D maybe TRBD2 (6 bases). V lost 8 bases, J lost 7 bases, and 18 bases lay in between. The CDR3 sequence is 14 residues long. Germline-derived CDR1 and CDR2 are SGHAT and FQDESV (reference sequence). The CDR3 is CASGPTAGRNEQFF. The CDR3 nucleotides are TGTGCCAGCGGCCCTACTGCGGGAAGAAATGAGCAGTTCTTC.

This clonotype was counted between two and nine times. CDR3 sequence (DNA): TGCAGTGCCAGAACCTTCGGCGGTCCTAATTACGAGCAGTACTTC. Translating gives CSARTFGGPNYEQYF. The chain employs TRBV20-1 and TRBJ2-7; D not resolved. Germline V CDR1 and CDR2: DFQATT, SNEGSKA (reference sequence). Trimming pared 6 bases from V and 4 bases from J, leaving 22 bases between. CDR3 length: 15 amino acids.

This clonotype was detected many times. The CDR3 coding sequence is TGTGCCAGCACCCCCCCTCCGGGACGGACTTTGAACACTGAAGCTTTCTTT. Protein sequence: CASTPPPGRTLNTEAFF. The chain is built from TRBV6-2 or TRBV6-3 and TRBJ1-1; tentatively, D is TRBD1 (5 bases). Germline V lookup: CDR1 MNHEY, CDR2 SVGEGT. The CDR3 length is 17 residues. The V gene lost 7 bases and the J gene lost 0 bases, with 21 bases spanning the gap.

Written as DNA, the CDR3 is TGTGCCAGCAGTTACGGACTAGCGGTGAACACCGGGGAGCTGTTTTTT. Protein sequence: CASSYGLAVNTGELFF. The chain combines TRBV6-2 or TRBV6-3 with TRBJ2-2; 10 bases map to TRBD2. Trimming cost V 2 bases and J 1 base; bases outside gene matches: 1. This CDR3 is 16 amino acids long. Per germline, CDR1 MNHEY and CDR2 SVGEGT.

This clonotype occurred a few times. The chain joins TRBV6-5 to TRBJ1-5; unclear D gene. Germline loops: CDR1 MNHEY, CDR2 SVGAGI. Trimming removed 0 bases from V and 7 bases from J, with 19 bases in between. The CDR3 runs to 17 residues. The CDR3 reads CASSYSPQAGSGQPQHF. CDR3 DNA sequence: TGTGCCAGCAGTTACTCGCCCCAAGCGGGGTCTGGGCAGCCCCAGCATTTT.

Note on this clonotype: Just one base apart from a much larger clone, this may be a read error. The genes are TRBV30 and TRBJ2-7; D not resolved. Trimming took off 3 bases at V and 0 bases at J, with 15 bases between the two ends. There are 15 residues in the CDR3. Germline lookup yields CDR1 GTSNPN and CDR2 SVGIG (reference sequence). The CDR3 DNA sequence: TGTGCCTGGAGGTACCCCAGTGGGTGCTCCTACGAGCAGTACTTC. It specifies CAWRYPSGCSYEQYF. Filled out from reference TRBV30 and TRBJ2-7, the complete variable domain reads SQTIHQWPATLVQPVGSPLSLECTVEGTSNPNLYWYRQAAGRGLQLLFYSVGIGQISSEVPQNLSASRPQDRQFILSSKKLLLSDSGFYLCAWRYPSGCSYEQYFGPGTRLTVT.

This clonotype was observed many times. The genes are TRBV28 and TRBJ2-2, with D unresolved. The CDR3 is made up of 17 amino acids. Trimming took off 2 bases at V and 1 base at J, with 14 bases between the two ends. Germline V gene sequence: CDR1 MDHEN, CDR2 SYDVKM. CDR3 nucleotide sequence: TGTGCCAGCAGTTTAGGTTTCAAGCCGAAGAACACCGGGGAGCTGTTTTTT. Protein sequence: CASSLGFKPKNTGELFF.

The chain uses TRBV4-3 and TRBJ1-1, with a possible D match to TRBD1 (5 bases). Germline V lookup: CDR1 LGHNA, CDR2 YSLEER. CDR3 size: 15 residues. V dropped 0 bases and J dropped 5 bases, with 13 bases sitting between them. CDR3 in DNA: TGCGCCAGCAGCCAAGATAGGGCAGGGCGGACTGAAGCTTTCTTT. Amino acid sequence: CASSQDRAGRTEAFF.

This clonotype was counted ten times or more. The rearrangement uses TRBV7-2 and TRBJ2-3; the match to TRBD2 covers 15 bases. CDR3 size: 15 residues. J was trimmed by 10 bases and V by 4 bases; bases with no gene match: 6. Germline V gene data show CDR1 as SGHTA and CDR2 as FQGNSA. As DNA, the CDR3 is TGTGCCAGCAGCTCCGGGACTAGCGGGAGGTCGGCGCAGTATTTT. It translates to CASSSGTSGRSAQYF.

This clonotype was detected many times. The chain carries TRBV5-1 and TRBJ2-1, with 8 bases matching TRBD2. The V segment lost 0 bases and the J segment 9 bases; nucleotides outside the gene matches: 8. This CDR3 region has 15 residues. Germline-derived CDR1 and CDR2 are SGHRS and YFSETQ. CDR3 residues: CASSLAVGRAGEQFF. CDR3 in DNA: TGCGCCAGCAGCTTGGCCGTCGGGAGGGCCGGTGAGCAGTTCTTC.

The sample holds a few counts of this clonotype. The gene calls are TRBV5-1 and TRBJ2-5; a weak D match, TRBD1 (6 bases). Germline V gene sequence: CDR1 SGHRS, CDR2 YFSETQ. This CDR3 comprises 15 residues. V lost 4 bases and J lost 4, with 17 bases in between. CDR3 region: CASSATGRWGETQYF. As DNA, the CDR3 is TGCGCCAGCAGCGCGACAGGAAGATGGGGAGAGACCCAGTACTTC.

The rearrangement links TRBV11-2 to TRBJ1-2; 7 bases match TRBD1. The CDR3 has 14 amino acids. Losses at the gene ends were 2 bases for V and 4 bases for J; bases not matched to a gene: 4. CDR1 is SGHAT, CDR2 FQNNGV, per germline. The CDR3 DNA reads TGTGCCAGCAGCTTAACAGGGGAACCCTATGGCTACACCTTC. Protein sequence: CASSLTGEPYGYTF. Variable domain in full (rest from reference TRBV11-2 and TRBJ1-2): EAGVAQSPRYKIIEKRQSVAFWCNPISGHATLYWYQQILGQGPKLLIQFQNNGVVDDSQLPKDRFSAERLKGVDSTLKIQPAKLEDSAVYLCASSLTGEPYGYTFGSGTRLTVV.

CDR3 sequence: CASSSPGLLATGELFF. CDR3 sequence (DNA): TGTGCCAGCAGCTCGCCGGGACTGTTAGCCACCGGGGAGCTGTTTTTT. The genes are TRBV7-6 and TRBJ2-2; a weak D match, TRBD2 (6 bases). Germline values: CDR1 SGHVS, CDR2 FNYEAQ. The CDR3 is 16 residues long. Trimming removed 4 bases from V and 4 bases from J, with 16 bases in between.

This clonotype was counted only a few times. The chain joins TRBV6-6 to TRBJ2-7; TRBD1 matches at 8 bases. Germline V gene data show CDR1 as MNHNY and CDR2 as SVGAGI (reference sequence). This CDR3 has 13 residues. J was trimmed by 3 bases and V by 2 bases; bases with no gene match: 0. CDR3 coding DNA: TGTGCCAGCAGTTACGACAGGGGCTACGAGCAGTACTTC. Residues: CASSYDRGYEQYF.

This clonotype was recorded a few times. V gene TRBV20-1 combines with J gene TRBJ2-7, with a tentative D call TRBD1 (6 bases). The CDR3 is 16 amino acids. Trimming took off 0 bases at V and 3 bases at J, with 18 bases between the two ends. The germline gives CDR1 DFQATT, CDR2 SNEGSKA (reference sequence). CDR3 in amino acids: CSARDLTGSHGYEQYF. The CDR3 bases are TGCAGTGCTAGAGATCTAACAGGGTCCCATGGCTACGAGCAGTACTTC.

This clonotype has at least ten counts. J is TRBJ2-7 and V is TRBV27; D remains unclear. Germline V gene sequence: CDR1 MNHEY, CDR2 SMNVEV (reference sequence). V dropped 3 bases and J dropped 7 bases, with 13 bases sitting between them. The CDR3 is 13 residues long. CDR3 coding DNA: TGTGCCAGCAGTTTCCGGGCCTCCTTAGAGCAGTACTTC. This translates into CASSFRASLEQYF.

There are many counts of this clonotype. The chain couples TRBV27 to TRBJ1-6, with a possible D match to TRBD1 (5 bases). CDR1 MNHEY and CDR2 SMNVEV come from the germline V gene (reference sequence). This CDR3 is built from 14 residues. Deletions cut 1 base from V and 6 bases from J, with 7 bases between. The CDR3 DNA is TGTGCCAGCAGTTTATTCGGGGCTAATTCACCCCTCCACTTT. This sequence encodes CASSLFGANSPLHF.

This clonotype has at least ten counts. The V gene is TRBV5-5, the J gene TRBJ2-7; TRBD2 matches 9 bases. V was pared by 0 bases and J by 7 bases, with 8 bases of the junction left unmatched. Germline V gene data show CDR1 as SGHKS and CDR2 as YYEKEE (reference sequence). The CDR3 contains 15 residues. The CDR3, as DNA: TGTGCCAGCAGCTTGGCGGCTAGCGGGATCCAGGAGCAGTACTTC. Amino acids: CASSLAASGIQEQYF.

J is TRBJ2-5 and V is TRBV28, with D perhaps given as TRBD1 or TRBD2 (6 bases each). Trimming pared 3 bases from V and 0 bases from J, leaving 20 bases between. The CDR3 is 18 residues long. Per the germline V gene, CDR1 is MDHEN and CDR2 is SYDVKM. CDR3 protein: CASSLRWPRGRNQETQYF. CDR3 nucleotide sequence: TGTGCCAGCAGTTTGAGATGGCCGAGGGGGAGGAACCAAGAGACCCAGTACTTC.

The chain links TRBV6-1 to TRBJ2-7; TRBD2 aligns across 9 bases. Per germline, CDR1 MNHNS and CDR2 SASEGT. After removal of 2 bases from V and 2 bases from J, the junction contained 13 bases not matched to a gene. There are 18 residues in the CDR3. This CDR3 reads CASSEKSISGSPTYEQYF. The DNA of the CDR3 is TGTGCCAGCAGTGAAAAAAGTATTAGCGGGAGCCCAACCTACGAGCAGTACTTC.

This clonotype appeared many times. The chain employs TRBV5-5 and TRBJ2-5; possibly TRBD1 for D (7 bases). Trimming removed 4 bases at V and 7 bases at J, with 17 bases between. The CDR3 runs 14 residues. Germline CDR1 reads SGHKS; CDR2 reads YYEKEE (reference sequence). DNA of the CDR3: TGTGCCAGCAGCCCGGTGGGGCAGGGGGGGACCCAGTACTTC. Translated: CASSPVGQGGTQYF.

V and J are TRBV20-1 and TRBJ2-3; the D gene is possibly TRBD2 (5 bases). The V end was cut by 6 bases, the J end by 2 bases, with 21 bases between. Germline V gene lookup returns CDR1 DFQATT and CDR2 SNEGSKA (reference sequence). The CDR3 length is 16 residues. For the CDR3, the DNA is TGCAGTGCCCTAGCTGGCTTAGCTCAAAACACAGATACGCAGTATTTT. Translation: CSALAGLAQNTDTQYF.